This T cell receptor (beta chain) was recorded in a study of early T cells in non-severe SARS-CoV-2 infection. MiXCR, run by TCRdb on the 5' RACE reads, gives a single entry per CDR3 protein. The repertoire consists of 70,000 or so distinct CDR3 sequences, with over 9.5% occurring once and the leading ten covering under 10%. Germline loops: CDR1 SNHLY, CDR2 FYNNEI. The V end was cut by 5 bases, the J end by 5 bases, with 6 bases between. This CDR3 is built from 12 residues. The table lists this clonotype with a few counts. The chain is built from TRBV2 and TRBJ1-4; no reliable D call. This specimen consisted of whole blood, obtained at baseline. The receptor was isolated from an adult who was a healthcare worker with PCR-confirmed SARS-CoV-2 infection or an uninfected control (not recorded which). The DNA for the CDR3 is TGTGCCAGCAGTCCCCGGAATGAAAAACTGTTTTTT. Encoded protein: CASSPRNEKLFF.